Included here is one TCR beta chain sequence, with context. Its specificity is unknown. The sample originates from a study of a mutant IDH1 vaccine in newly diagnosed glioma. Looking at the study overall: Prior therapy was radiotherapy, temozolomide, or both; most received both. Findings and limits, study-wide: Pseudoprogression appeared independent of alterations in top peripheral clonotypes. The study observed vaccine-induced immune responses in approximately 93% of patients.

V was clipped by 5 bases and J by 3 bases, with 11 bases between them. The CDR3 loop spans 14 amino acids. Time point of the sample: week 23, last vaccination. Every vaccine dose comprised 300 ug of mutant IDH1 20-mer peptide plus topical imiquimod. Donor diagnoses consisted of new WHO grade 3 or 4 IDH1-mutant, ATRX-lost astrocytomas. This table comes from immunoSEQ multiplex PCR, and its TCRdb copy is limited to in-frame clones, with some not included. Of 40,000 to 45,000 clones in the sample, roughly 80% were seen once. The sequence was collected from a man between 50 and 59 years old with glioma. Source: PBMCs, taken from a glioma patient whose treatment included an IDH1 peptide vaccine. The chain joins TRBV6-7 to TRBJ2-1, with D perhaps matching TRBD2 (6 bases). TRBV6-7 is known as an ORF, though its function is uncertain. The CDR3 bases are TGTGCCAGCAGTCAGGGACTGCGCTACAATGAGCAGTTCTTC. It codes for CASSQGLRYNEQFF.